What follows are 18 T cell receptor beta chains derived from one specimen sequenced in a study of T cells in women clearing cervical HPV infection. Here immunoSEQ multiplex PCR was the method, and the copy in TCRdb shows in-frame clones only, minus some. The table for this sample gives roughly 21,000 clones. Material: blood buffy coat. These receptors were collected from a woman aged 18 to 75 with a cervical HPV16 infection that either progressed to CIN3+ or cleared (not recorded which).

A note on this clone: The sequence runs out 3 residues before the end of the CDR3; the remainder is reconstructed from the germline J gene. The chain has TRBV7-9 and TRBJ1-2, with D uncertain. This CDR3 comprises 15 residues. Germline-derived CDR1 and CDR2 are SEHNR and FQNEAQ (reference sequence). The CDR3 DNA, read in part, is TGTGCCAGCAGCTTAGCGTCAGGACTAGCGCATGAC. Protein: CASSLASGLAHD. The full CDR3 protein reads CASSLASGLAHDYTF.

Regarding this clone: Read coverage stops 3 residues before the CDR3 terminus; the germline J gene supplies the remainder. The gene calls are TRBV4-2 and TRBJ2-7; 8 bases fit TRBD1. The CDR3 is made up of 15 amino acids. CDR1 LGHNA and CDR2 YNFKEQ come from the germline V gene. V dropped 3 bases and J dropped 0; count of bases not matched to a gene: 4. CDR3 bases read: TGTGCCAGCAGCCAGGGACAGGACGTCTCCTACGAG. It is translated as CASSQGQDVSYE. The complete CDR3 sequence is CASSQGQDVSYEQYF.

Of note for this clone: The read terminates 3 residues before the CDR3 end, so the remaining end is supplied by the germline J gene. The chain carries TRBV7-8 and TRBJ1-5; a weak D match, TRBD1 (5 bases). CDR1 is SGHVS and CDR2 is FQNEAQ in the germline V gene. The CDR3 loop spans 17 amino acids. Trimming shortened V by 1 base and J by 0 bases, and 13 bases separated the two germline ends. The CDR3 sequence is CASSLGMGGHSNQPQHF. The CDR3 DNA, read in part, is TGTGCCAGCAGCTTAGGAATGGGCGGACATAGCAATCAGCCC.

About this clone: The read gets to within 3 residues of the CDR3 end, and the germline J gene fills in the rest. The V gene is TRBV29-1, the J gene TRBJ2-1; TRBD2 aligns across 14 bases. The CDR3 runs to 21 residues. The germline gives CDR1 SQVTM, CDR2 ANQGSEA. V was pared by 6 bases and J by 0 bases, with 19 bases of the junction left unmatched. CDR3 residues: CSVLGLAGDFGLESSYNEQFF. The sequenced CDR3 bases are TGCAGCGTCCTGGGACTAGCGGGAGATTTTGGACTTGAAAGCTCCTACAATGAG.

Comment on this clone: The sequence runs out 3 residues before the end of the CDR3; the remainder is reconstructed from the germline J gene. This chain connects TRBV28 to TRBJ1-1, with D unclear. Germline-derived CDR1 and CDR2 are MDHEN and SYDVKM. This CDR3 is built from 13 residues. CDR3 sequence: CASSLYGPPTAFF. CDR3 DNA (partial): TGTGCCAGCAGTTTATATGGGCCCCCGACA. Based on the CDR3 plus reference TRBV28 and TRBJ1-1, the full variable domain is DVKVTQSSRYLVKRTGEKVFLECVQDMDHENMFWYRQDPGLGLRLIYFSYDVKMKEKGDIPEGYSVSREKKERFSLILESASTNQTSMYLCASSLYGPPTAFFGQGTRLTVV.

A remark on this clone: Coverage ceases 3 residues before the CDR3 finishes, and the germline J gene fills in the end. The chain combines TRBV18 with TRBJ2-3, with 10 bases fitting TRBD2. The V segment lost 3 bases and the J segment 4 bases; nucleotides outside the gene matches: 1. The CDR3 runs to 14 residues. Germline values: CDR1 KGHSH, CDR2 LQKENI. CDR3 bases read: TGTGCCAGCTCACCGAGCGGGAGGGCAGATACG. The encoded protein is CASSPSGRADT. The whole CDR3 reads CASSPSGRADTQYF.

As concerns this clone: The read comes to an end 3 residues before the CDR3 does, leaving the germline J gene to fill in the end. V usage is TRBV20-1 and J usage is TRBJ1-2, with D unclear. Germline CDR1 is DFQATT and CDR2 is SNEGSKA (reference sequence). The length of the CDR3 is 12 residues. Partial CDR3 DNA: TGCAGTGCAAAGGAGGGTTTAGGAGGC. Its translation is CSAKEGLGG. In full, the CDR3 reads CSAKEGLGGYTF.

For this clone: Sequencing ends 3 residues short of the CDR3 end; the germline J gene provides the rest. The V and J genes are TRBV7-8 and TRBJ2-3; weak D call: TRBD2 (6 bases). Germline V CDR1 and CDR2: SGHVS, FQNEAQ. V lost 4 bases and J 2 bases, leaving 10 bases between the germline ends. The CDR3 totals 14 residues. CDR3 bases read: TGTGCCAGCAGCTATAGCGGAATCACAGATACG. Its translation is CASSYSGITDT. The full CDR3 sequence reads CASSYSGITDTQYF.

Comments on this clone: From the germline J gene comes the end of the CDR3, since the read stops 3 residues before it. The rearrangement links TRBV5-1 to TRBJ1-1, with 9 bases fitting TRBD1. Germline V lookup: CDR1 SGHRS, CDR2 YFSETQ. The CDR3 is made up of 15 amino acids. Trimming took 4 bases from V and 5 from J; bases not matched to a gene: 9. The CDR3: CASSPETGGTTEAFF. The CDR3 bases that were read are TGCGCCAGCAGCCCTGAAACAGGGGGCACAACTGAA.

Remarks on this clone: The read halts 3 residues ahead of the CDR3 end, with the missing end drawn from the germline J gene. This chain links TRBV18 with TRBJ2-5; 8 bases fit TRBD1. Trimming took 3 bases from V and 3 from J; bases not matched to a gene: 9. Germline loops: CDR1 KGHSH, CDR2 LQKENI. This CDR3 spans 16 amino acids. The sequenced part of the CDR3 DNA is TGTGCCAGCTCACCTCAGGGGGCCTTGGGAAAAGAGACC. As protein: CASSPQGALGKET. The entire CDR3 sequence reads CASSPQGALGKETQYF.

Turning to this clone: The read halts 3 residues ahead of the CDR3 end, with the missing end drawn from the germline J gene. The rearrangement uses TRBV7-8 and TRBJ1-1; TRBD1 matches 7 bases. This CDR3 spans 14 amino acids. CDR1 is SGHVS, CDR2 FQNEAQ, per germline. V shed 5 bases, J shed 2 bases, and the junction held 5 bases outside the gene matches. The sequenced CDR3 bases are TGTGCCAGCAGCCTAGGGACAGCTAACACTGAA. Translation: CASSLGTANTE. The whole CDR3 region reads CASSLGTANTEAFF.

The sequenced part of the CDR3 DNA is TGCAGCGTCGCGGGACAGCACGCACAAGAGACC. It specifies CSVAGQHAQET. The full CDR3 sequence reads CSVAGQHAQETQYF. The chain employs TRBV29-1 and TRBJ2-5; D may be TRBD1 (7 bases). The read ends 3 residues early relative to the CDR3; the germline J gene fills the gap. V was shortened by 6 bases and J by 2 bases, with 16 bases between the two germline ends. This CDR3 has 14 amino acids. The V gene's germline CDR1 is SQVTM and CDR2 ANQGSEA.

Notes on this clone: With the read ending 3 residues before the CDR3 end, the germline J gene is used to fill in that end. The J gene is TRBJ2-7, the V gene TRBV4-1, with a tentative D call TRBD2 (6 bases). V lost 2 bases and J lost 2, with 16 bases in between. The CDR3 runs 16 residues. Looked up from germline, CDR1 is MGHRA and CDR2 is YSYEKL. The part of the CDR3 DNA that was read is TGCGCCAGCAGCCAACACTCCGGGACTCCAGCCTACGAG. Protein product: CASSQHSGTPAYE. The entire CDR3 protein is CASSQHSGTPAYEQYF.

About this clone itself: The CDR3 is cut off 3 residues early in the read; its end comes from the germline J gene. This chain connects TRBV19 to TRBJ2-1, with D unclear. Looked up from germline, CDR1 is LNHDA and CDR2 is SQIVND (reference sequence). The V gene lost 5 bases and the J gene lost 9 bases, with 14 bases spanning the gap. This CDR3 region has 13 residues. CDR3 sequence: CASSLPLGVEQFF. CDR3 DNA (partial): TGTGCCAGTAGTCTACCACTTGGTGTTGAG.

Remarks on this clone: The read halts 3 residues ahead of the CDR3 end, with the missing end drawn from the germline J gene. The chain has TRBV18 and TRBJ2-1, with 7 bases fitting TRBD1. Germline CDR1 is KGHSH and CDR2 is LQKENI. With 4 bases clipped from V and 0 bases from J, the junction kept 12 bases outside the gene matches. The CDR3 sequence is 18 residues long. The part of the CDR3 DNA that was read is TGTGCCAGCTCACTATCGCCAGGGGGTTTAAGCTCCTACAATGAG. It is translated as CASSLSPGGLSSYNE. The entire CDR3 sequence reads CASSLSPGGLSSYNEQFF.

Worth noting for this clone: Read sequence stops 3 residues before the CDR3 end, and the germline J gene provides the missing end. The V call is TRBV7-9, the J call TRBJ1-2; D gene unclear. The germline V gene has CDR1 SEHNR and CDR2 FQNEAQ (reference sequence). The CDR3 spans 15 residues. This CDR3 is CASSSSRREGGDYTF. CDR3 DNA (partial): TGTGCCAGCAGCTCGAGCCGAAGAGAGGGTGGCGAC.

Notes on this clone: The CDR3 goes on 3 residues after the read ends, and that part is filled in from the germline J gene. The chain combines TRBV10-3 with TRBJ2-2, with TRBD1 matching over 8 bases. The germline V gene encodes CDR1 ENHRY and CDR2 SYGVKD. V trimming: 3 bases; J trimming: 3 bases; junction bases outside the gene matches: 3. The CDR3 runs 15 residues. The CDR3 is CAISERTGYTGELFF. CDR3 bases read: TGTGCCATCAGTGAAAGGACAGGGTACACCGGGGAG.

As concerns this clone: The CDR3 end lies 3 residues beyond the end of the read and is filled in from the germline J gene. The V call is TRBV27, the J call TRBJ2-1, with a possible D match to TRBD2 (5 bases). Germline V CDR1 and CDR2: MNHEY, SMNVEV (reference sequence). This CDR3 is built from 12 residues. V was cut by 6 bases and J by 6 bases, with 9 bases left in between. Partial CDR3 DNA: TGTGCCAGCAGGGACTGGGCCAATGAG. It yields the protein CASRDWANE. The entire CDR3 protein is CASRDWANEQFF.